What follows is one T cell receptor (beta chain) and its context. No cognate antigen has been identified for it. One junction end does not reproduce the germline sequence, and a read error may be involved. The CDR3, cysteine through phenylalanine, is 14 amino acids long. Solely the CDR3 DNA is kept, with 42 bases framed from the first base. Looking up the germline V gene yields CDR1 SGHRS and CDR2 YFSETQ. The entry originates in a study of blood T cells in healthy people across ages (dated by TCRdb to between 2014 and 2017). Background on the whole study: In model experiments, template switching captured roughly one uniquely barcoded TCR beta cDNA molecule for every two T cells. Using the same blood draw, the study looked at two additional independent replicas of 1 million unique cDNA reads for two donors, one aged 18 to 30 and the other aged 80 or older. To track age-related changes in TCR beta repertoire diversity, the study relied on deep sequencing normalized with unique cDNA molecular identifiers. Four age groups were formed from the donors: young (average about 16 years), middle-aged (roughly 38), aged (about 62) and long-lived (about 80).

What the work shows at the level of the full study, not this receptor alone: Because the CMV infection status of the donors was unknown, age-related changes in expanded clonotypes may potentially have been confounded. Total diversity estimates from one million sequenced T cells were considered lower bounds and underestimates. The percentage of naive T cells measured by flow cytometry correlated strongly with observed TCR beta diversity. Compared with the aged group, more naive CD4+ T cells, fewer expanded clones and increased TCR diversity were shown by the long-lived group, suggesting age selection. As age increased, observed TCR beta diversity per million T cells dropped in a roughly linear way, and a significant reduction was already evident by age 40. Because profiling used bulk unsorted PBMCs, naive and antigen-experienced compartments could not be compared conclusively.

The donors were roughly 40 Caucasian individuals from Russia, aged roughly 6 to 100 years, who were systemically healthy. Each donor gave ten milliliters of peripheral blood, collected into EDTA-treated Vacutainer tubes. Ficoll-Paque density-gradient centrifugation was used to isolate PBMCs, with at least 6.5 million per sample. Total RNA, at least 6 micrograms per sample, was extracted from PBMCs with Trizol reagent. For every donor, an aliquot of PBMCs went through flow cytometry to measure the percentages of naive CD45RAhigh/CD27high T cells. The library was generated by 5' RACE. The instrument given in TCRdb is Illumina HiSeq 2500. The second PCR ran for about 6 to 12 cycles and used a J-beta primer mix along with a sample-barcoded 5' primer. Each TCR beta cDNA molecule received a unique molecular identifier from a template-switch 5' adaptor carrying 12 random nucleotides. Each sample yielded at least 3 million CDR3-containing paired-end reads. The Mint cDNA synthesis kit, primed by a TRBC-specific oligonucleotide, was used to synthesize first-strand cDNA from all RNA. After uracil-DNA glycosylase treatment, a first 18-cycle PCR used universal primers M1SS and BC2_uni_R on all cDNA. The original pipeline was this. For normalization, 1 million high-quality reads were randomly selected from each sample, with every read carrying a distinct molecular identifier. Instead of being binned into consensus sequences, reads that shared molecular identifiers were thrown out. MiTCR, with a Q25 quality threshold and the strictest error-elimination algorithm, was used for CDR3 identification, clonotype clustering and error correction. A nonparametric unseen species model using Euler transformation provided a lower-bound estimate of total TCR beta diversity. TCRdb reanalyzed the raw reads on its own, using fastp at Q25 for trimming and MiXCR for clone calling, and kept in-frame beta chains. Rows merge per CDR3 protein into single entries with the most common DNA and genes. The V and J calls, along with clone size, are taken from TCRdb and not from the paper's own processing. The sample has about 930,000 distinct CDR3 sequences on record, just under 30% of them singletons. The ten largest clones represent 10% of the sample.

These data were also reused for a study on T cells of mothers and their children. The second source states: Nine systemically healthy Caucasian individuals, comprising three mothers and their six children, were included as donors. cDNA synthesis consumed the entire amount of extracted RNA, loaded at approximately 1.6 ug RNA in each 15 ul reaction. In the second PCR, sample barcodes and 2-4 random nucleotides were introduced via the M1S primer. Each mother yielded over 8.5 million TCR beta CDR3 reads and each child 2.5 million to 3.5 million reads. Thymic selection shapes the output of TCR recombination in a similar way in related and unrelated pairs, and inherited differences have a minor effect. Normalized repertoire overlap in related mother-child pairs was always slightly higher than in unrelated mother-child pairs, but the difference was never significant. No persistent microchimeric T cell clones were detected, at a sensitivity of 80 to 100 clones per million clonotypes. To look for features that set related mother-child pairs apart from unrelated individuals, the researchers ran deep NGS to compare the TCR beta repertoires of mothers and children. The mean age was roughly 36 +/- 4 years for the mothers and around 10 +/- 4 years for the children. Libraries were sequenced on Illumina HiSeq 2000 with 100+100 nt paired-end reads after adapter ligation with NEBNext reagents. To avoid cross-contamination, the mother libraries and the child libraries were prepared a month apart and sequenced in separate runs. Between roughly 450,000 and 2,200,000 distinct TCR beta clonotypes were identified per donor. Naive TCR beta clonotypes were estimated from low-frequency clonotypes matched to each donor's FACS-determined naive share, without sorting.

The sequence was collected from a woman in her thirties or forties in good health. The sequence is built from TRBV5-1 and TRBJ2-3; the D gene assignment is ambiguous. The sequencing sample was made of blood. The base sequence is TGCACCAGCAGCTGGGCTGCCTTCACAGATACGCAGTATTTT. Its amino acids are CTSSWAAFTDTQYF. Beyond the CDR3, the reference TRBV5-1 and TRBJ2-3 genes provide the residues; the full variable domain reads: KAGVTQTPRYLIKTRGQQVTLSCSPISGHRSVSWYQQTPGQGLQFLFEYFSETQRNKGNFPGRFSGRQFSNSRSEMNVSTLELGDSALYLCTSSWAAFTDTQYFGPGTRLTVL.